A selection of T cell receptor beta chains follows, all from one sample in a study of T cell changes during pregnancy in multiple sclerosis. The table came from immunoSEQ multiplex PCR; TCRdb's copy has only in-frame clones and leaves some out. Among approximately 100,000 clones listed, 91% were seen once. Sequences were derived from peripheral blood, sampled in the second trimester of pregnancy. These receptors came from a female donor with multiple sclerosis, enrolled in a pregnancy study. The CDR3 runs from the conserved cysteine through the conserved F or W. D genes are given only for firm matches. Size values are once, few and many counts, or a class for expanded clones, and some rows have none.

TRBJ2-5 | . | TRBV5-1 | . | CASVGLLRETQYF | TGCGCCAGTGTCGGACTATTGCGAGAGACCCAGTACTTC
TRBJ2-1 | TRBD2 | TRBV6-5 | . | CASNPGGSSYNEQFF | TGTGCCAGCAACCCCGGGGGGAGCTCCTACAATGAGCAGTTCTTC
TRBJ2-3 | TRBD2 | TRBV13 | . | CASSWAQGTSGRARSTDTQYF | TGTGCCAGCAGCTGGGCCCAGGGAACTAGCGGGAGGGCCCGTAGCACAGATACGCAGTATTTT
TRBJ2-5 | . | TRBV11-2 | once | CASSFQAQETQYF | TGTGCCAGCAGCTTTCAGGCCCAAGAGACCCAGTACTTC
TRBJ2-7 | TRBD1 | TRBV5-4 | . | CASSAGQGSGEQYF | TGTGCCAGCAGCGCTGGACAGGGTTCGGGCGAGCAGTACTTC
TRBJ1-1 | TRBD1 | TRBV19 | . | CASSINSAGGRTEAFF | TGTGCCAGTAGTATAAATTCGGCAGGGGGTAGGACTGAAGCTTTCTTT
TRBJ1-3 | TRBD1 | TRBV5-4 | . | CASSLTTGQGWNTIYF | TGTGCCAGCAGCTTGACGACGGGACAGGGGTGGAACACCATATATTTT
TRBJ1-4 | . | TRBV19 | . | CASSMYTGITNEKLFF | TGTGCCAGTAGTATGTATACAGGGATAACTAATGAAAAACTGTTTTTT
TRBJ2-5 | TRBD2 | TRBV6-5 | once | CASSLLAGKETQYF | TGTGCCAGCAGTCTACTAGCGGGCAAAGAGACCCAGTACTTC
TRBJ2-4 | TRBD1 | TRBV6-1 | once | CASSEWDRANIQYF | TGTGCCAGCAGTGAATGGGACAGGGCAAACATTCAGTACTTC
TRBJ2-1 | TRBD2 | TRBV7-9 | . | CASSRLAGATSGNEQFF | TGTGCCAGCAGCCGTCTCGCGGGAGCGACCTCTGGTAATGAGCAGTTCTTC
TRBJ2-7 | . | TRBV5-6 | . | CASSFNRLSSYEQYF | TGTGCCAGCAGCTTTAACAGATTAAGCTCCTACGAGCAGTACTTC
TRBJ2-5 | . | TRBV7-9 | . | CASTDSRGETQYF | TGTGCCAGCACCGACTCTCGGGGGGAGACCCAGTACTTC
TRBJ1-5 | . | TRBV7-9 | . | CASSREGTAGNQPQHF | TGTGCCAGCAGCCGCGAAGGGACTGCCGGCAATCAGCCCCAGCATTTT
TRBJ2-2 | TRBD2 | TRBV28 | . | CASSFTSGRVYTGELFF | TGTGCCAGCAGTTTCACGAGCGGGAGGGTTTACACCGGGGAGCTGTTTTTT
TRBJ2-1 | TRBD2 | TRBV5-1 | . | CASSHLSSGSYNEQFF | TGCGCCAGCAGCCACCTTTCTAGCGGGAGCTACAATGAGCAGTTCTTC
TRBJ2-2 | TRBD2 | TRBV9 | . | CASSDLAGGTGELFF | TGTGCCAGCAGCGATCTAGCGGGGGGAACCGGGGAGCTGTTTTTT
TRBJ1-1 | TRBD1 | TRBV14 | . | CASSHSGQGGGTEAFF | TGTGCCAGCAGCCATTCCGGACAGGGAGGGGGCACTGAAGCTTTCTTT
TRBJ2-2 | TRBD1 | TRBV7-9 | . | CASSRTGRLTGELFF | TGTGCCAGCAGCCGGACAGGGCGGCTTACCGGGGAGCTGTTTTTT
TRBJ2-1 | . | TRBV7-6 | . | CASSLKAGLEQFF | TGTGCCAGCAGCTTAAAGGCGGGCCTCGAGCAGTTCTTC
TRBJ2-5 | . | TRBV2 | . | CASSAEETQYF | TGTGCCAGCAGTGCTGAGGAGACCCAGTACTTC
TRBJ2-2 | . | TRBV5-1 | . | CASSIRPPGGELFF | TGCGCCAGCAGCATACGGCCCCCGGGCGGGGAGCTGTTTTTT
TRBJ2-1 | . | TRBV11-3 | . | CASSTDRTSYNEQFF | TGTGCCAGCAGCACCGACAGGACCTCCTACAATGAGCAGTTCTTC
TRBJ2-6 | . | TRBV19 | . | CASSMLRAGANVLTF | TGTGCCAGTAGTATGTTGAGGGCTGGGGCCAACGTCCTGACTTTC
TRBJ2-2 | . | TRBV25-1 | . | CASSAVAGELFF | TGTGCCAGCAGTGCCGTCGCGGGGGAGCTGTTTTTT
TRBJ2-3 | TRBD2 | TRBV6-5 | once | CASSGTSGGTDTQYF | TGTGCCAGCAGTGGGACTAGCGGGGGGACAGATACGCAGTATTTT
TRBJ2-1 | . | TRBV13 | . | CASSPSNNWENEQFF | TGTGCCAGCAGCCCCTCCAACAATTGGGAGAATGAGCAGTTCTTC
TRBJ2-3 | TRBD1 | TRBV10-3 | . | CAIKDRGQRDTQYF | TGTGCCATCAAGGACAGGGGGCAAAGAGATACGCAGTATTTT
TRBJ2-3 | TRBD1 | TRBV28 | . | CASGTGQAFTDTQYF | TGTGCCAGCGGCACGGGACAGGCTTTCACAGATACGCAGTATTTT
TRBJ2-1 | TRBD2 | TRBV6-5 | . | CASSTSGNNYNEQFF | TGTGCCAGCAGCACTAGCGGGAACAACTACAATGAGCAGTTCTTC
TRBJ2-7 | . | TRBV6-1 | . | CASPIPGGQTYEQYF | TGTGCCAGCCCTATACCCGGCGGGCAAACCTACGAGCAGTACTTC
TRBJ2-1 | . | TRBV4-3 | . | CASSHLGGGAAEQFF | TGCGCCAGCAGCCATCTGGGTGGGGGGGCGGCTGAGCAGTTCTTC
TRBJ2-7 | . | TRBV25-1 | . | CANPRHTYEQYF | TGTGCCAACCCCCGACACACCTACGAGCAGTACTTC
TRBJ2-7 | TRBD2 | TRBV10-3 | . | CAIRLWREDSYEQYF | TGTGCCATCAGGTTGTGGCGGGAGGACTCCTACGAGCAGTACTTC
TRBJ2-3 | . | TRBV20-1 | medium-sized | CSALLTDTQYF | TGCAGTGCTCTCCTCACAGATACGCAGTATTTT
TRBJ1-2 | . | TRBV9 | . | CASSVDEGPYGYTF | TGTGCCAGCAGCGTAGATGAGGGTCCCTATGGCTACACCTTC
TRBJ2-1 | TRBD2 | TRBV10-3 | . | CAIRVQGSKAGGNNEQFF | TGTGCCATCAGGGTGCAGGGGAGCAAAGCGGGAGGGAACAATGAGCAGTTCTTC
TRBJ1-1 | . | TRBV19 | once | CASSPYGGMNTEAFF | TGTGCCAGTAGTCCTTACGGGGGTATGAACACTGAAGCTTTCTTT
TRBJ1-2 | . | TRBV2 | few | CASSEQDSVSSNYGYTF | TGTGCCAGCAGTGAACAGGACAGCGTATCCTCTAACTATGGCTACACCTTC
TRBJ1-2 | TRBD1 | TRBV7-9 | . | CASSPGGNRGRDDYGYTF | TGTGCCAGCAGCCCCGGTGGTAACAGGGGGCGCGATGACTATGGCTACACCTTC
TRBJ1-1 | . | TRBV15 | once | CATSTGWGGKRAEAFF | TGTGCCACCAGCACCGGATGGGGGGGAAAGAGGGCTGAAGCTTTCTTT
TRBJ2-2 | . | TRBV13 | . | CASSLNLGRNGELFF | TGTGCCAGCAGCTTAAATCTGGGGCGAAACGGGGAGCTGTTTTTT
TRBJ1-4 | . | TRBV4-1 | once | CASSQVYRSDSDNEKLFF | TGCGCCAGCAGCCAAGTTTACAGGTCCGACAGCGATAATGAAAAACTGTTTTTT
TRBJ2-7 | TRBD2 | TRBV18 | . | CASSPGMGLAGGKLYEQYF | TGTGCCAGCTCACCGGGTATGGGACTAGCGGGAGGGAAACTCTACGAGCAGTACTTC
TRBJ1-1 | . | TRBV6-1 | . | CASSDKGLRGAFF | TGTGCCAGCAGTGATAAGGGACTCCGGGGCGCTTTCTTT
TRBJ2-2 | TRBD2 | TRBV19 | . | CASSMGGIGGELFF | TGTGCCAGTAGTATGGGAGGGATAGGCGGGGAGCTGTTTTTT
TRBJ2-3 | . | TRBV27 | . | CASSFRRTDTQYF | TGTGCCAGCAGTTTCAGAAGAACAGATACGCAGTATTTT
TRBJ2-7 | . | TRBV7-9 | . | CASSQGTTFGQYF | TGTGCCAGCAGCCAGGGGACAACTTTCGGGCAGTACTTC
TRBJ2-5 | . | TRBV9 | . | CASSVGQGQETQYF | TGTGCCAGCAGCGTAGGGCAGGGACAAGAGACCCAGTACTTC
TRBJ1-4 | . | TRBV28 | . | CASSLIGENEKLFF | TGTGCCAGCAGTTTAATAGGAGAGAATGAAAAACTGTTTTTT